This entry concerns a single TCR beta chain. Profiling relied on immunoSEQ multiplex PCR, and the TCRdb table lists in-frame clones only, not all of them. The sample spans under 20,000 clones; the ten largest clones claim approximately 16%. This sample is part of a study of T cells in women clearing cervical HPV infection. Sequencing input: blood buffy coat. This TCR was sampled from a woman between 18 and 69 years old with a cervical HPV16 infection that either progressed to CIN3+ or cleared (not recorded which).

The CDR3 reads CASSPTGRGAEQYF. The CDR3 DNA, read in part, is TGTGCCAGCAGCCCTACGGGGCGGGGGGCCGAG. This rearrangement joins TRBV7-9 to TRBJ2-7; the match to TRBD2 covers 8 bases. The DNA ends 3 residues before the CDR3 does, and the rest of the CDR3 is filled in from the germline J gene. V trimming: 5 bases; J trimming: 6 bases; junction bases outside the gene matches: 9. The CDR3 sequence is 14 residues long. In germline, CDR1 is SEHNR, CDR2 FQNEAQ (reference sequence).